This record looks at one T cell receptor (beta chain) sequence and its context. Its antigen is not identified. Data came from immunoSEQ multiplex PCR; TCRdb stores just in-frame clones and leaves some out. The table has 65,000 to 95,000 clones, more than 70% seen once. This record comes from a study of OX40 agonist ivuxolimab in advanced cancers. Study conclusions and caveats: The study found among the lowest clonal expansion in partial responders at 0.1-3.0 mg/kg. Clonal expansion was seen in CD4+ and CD8+ blood T cells by week 6 at 0.1 to 3.0 mg/kg.

The CDR3 runs 14 residues. Germline-derived CDR1 and CDR2 are ENHRY and SYGVKD. V gave up 3 bases and J gave up 2 bases, with 11 bases separating them. The V call is TRBV10-3, the J call TRBJ2-7; D not resolved. Specimen: CD4+ or CD8+ T cells sorted from blood, collected in a trial of the OX40 agonist ivuxolimab. This sequence originates from an adult with an advanced solid tumor such as melanoma, head and neck, liver or kidney cancer. DNA for the CDR3: TGTGCCATCAGTGACGGCCACGGAACCTACGAGCAGTACTTC. This translates into CAISDGHGTYEQYF.